The clone carrying this T cell receptor (beta chain) was seen many times. Its antigen is unidentified. This sample was taken from a study of T cells in Graves' hyperthyroidism and ophthalmopathy. Study-level information: Initial diagnosis, before any treatment, was when peripheral blood was collected. Points from the study as a whole: Stable hyperthyroidism was told apart from ophthalmopathy by a model built on 13 V-J features. Also found in blood were most expanded thyroid clonotypes above 0.001.

RNA transcripts served as the template for amplifying TCR beta CDR3 regions. The HTBI set primed first-round TCR CDR3 RT-PCR. TCRdb passed the multiplex PCR reads through MiXCR, listing each CDR3 protein once. The sample comprises roughly 750,000 distinct CDR3 sequences, around 15% of which are singletons, and under 9.5% rests with the top ten. Trimming removed 4 bases at V and 0 bases at J, with 12 bases between. The CDR3 length is 15 residues. CDR1 DFQATT and CDR2 SNEGSKA come from the germline V gene (reference sequence). PBMCs were derived from 10 ml fresh peripheral blood. The TCR comes from a man younger than 35 with Graves' hyperthyroidism. The chain combines TRBV20-1 with TRBJ2-2; D gene unclear. Sequencing used blood. Written as DNA, the CDR3 is TGCAGTGCTACCCAGAGAAATCCGAACACCGGGGAGCTGTTTTTT. Its protein product is CSATQRNPNTGELFF.